These 25 T cell receptor beta chains were sequenced from one sample in a study of Graves' ophthalmopathy and Graves' hyperthyroidism. For repertoire sequencing, the TCR beta CDR3 regions were amplified from RNA transcripts. RT-PCR was first run with HTBI primers, then multiplex PCR in a second round. TCRdb ran MiXCR on the multiplex PCR reads and lists one entry per CDR3 protein. The sample contains about 400,000 distinct CDR3 sequences, approximately 15% of which appear only once. Sequences were obtained from peripheral blood. The receptors stem from a young woman with stable Graves' hyperthyroidism.

This clonotype was seen many times. The rearrangement links TRBV28 to TRBJ2-7; tentative D call: TRBD2 (6 bases). The V end was cut by 5 bases, the J end by 5 bases, with 19 bases between. Germline assignment: CDR1 MDHEN and CDR2 SYDVKM. The CDR3 contains 15 residues. This CDR3 reads CASSQPGRGGHEQYF. Here the CDR3 DNA reads TGTGCCAGCAGTCAACCGGGACGGGGAGGCCACGAGCAGTACTTC.

V usage is TRBV6-5 and J usage is TRBJ1-5, with 9 bases fitting TRBD1. Germline V gene lookup returns CDR1 MNHEY and CDR2 SVGAGI. The CDR3 loop spans 17 amino acids. V lost 0 bases to trimming and J lost 6 bases; unmatched junction nucleotides: 9. CDR3 region: CASSYSIGQGKGQPQHF. The CDR3 DNA follows: TGTGCCAGCAGTTACTCGATCGGACAGGGGAAGGGTCAGCCCCAGCATTTT.

This clonotype was observed a handful of times. The gene calls are TRBV25-1 and TRBJ2-2; possibly TRBD2 for D (5 bases). This CDR3 contains 14 residues. Germline values: CDR1 MGHDK, CDR2 SYGVNS. V gave up 8 bases and J gave up 4 bases, with 14 bases separating them. The CDR3 region has the DNA TGTGCCAGCCACGAGGGCTTACCCACCGGGGAGCTGTTTTTT. It encodes CASHEGLPTGELFF.

This clonotype was detected many times. One end of the junction does not line up with germline, which may come from a read error. The J gene is TRBJ1-1, the V gene TRBV6-1; no reliable D call. This CDR3 is built from 12 residues. Germline assignment: CDR1 MNHNS and CDR2 SASEGT. In DNA, the CDR3 is TGTGCCAGCAGAGAAGGGAACACTGAAGCTTTCTTT. Protein product: CASREGNTEAFF.

This clonotype was recorded a few times. V and J are TRBV6-5 and TRBJ2-7; 13 bases align to TRBD2. The CDR3 is 16 residues long. Trimming at V came to 4 bases and at J to 2 bases, leaving 5 bases not matched to a gene. Germline CDR1 is MNHEY and CDR2 is SVGAGI. Here the CDR3 reads CASSSGLAGATYEQYF. The DNA of the CDR3 is TGTGCCAGCAGTTCCGGACTAGCGGGGGCGACCTACGAGCAGTACTTC.

This clonotype came up many times. The chain joins TRBV30 to TRBJ1-1; D is undetermined. V was pared by 3 bases and J by 5 bases, with 10 bases between. The germline V gene encodes CDR1 GTSNPN and CDR2 SVGIG (reference sequence). CDR3 length: 12 residues. CDR3 residues: CAWSWARTEAFF. CDR3 bases: TGTGCCTGGAGCTGGGCGCGGACTGAAGCTTTCTTT.

This clonotype has a count of ten or more. This chain uses TRBV19 with TRBJ1-2; the match to TRBD1 covers 9 bases. This CDR3 contains 14 residues. After removal of 10 bases from V and 7 bases from J, the junction contained 13 bases not matched to a gene. Germline CDR1 is LNHDA and CDR2 is SQIVND (reference sequence). CDR3: CATLRGQGRLGYTF. The CDR3 DNA is TGTGCCACCCTGCGGGGACAGGGCCGGCTTGGCTACACCTTC.

This clonotype was recorded at least ten times. The chain employs TRBV7-3 and TRBJ1-1, with D possibly being TRBD1 (5 bases). The CDR3 runs 16 residues. CDR1 and CDR2 (germline): SGHTA, FQGTGA. V dropped 0 bases and J dropped 0 bases, with 11 bases sitting between them. CDR3 nucleotides: TGTGCCAGCAGCTTAACGGGAGGGGCAGTGAACACTGAAGCTTTCTTT. Protein: CASSLTGGAVNTEAFF. Based on the CDR3 plus reference TRBV7-3 and TRBJ1-1, the full variable domain is GAGVSQTPSNKVTEKGKYVELRCDPISGHTALYWYRQSLGQGPEFLIYFQGTGAADDSGLPNDRFFAVRPEGSVSTLKIQRTERGDSAVYLCASSLTGGAVNTEAFFGQGTRLTVV.

Ten or more counts support this clonotype. The chain carries TRBV6-1 and TRBJ2-5; D gene unclear. Looked up from germline, CDR1 is MNHNS and CDR2 is SASEGT. V lost 5 bases, J lost 5 bases, and 15 bases lay in between. The CDR3 loop spans 14 amino acids. Here the CDR3 reads CASSQVLSWETQYF. The CDR3 nucleotides read TGTGCCAGCAGTCAGGTCCTATCCTGGGAGACCCAGTACTTC.

This clonotype was picked up many times. V gene TRBV12-5 combines with J gene TRBJ2-5; D is undetermined. The CDR3 runs 12 residues. V lost 7 bases, J lost 1 base, and 7 bases lay in between. From germline, CDR1 is LGHNT and CDR2 FRNRAP. The CDR3 nucleotides read TGTGCTAGTGTTTCCCTCCAAGAGACCCAGTACTTC. It translates to CASVSLQETQYF.

The rearrangement links TRBV28 to TRBJ2-2; tentatively, D is TRBD1 (6 bases). From germline, CDR1 is MDHEN and CDR2 SYDVKM. There are 16 residues in the CDR3. V shed 5 bases and J shed 4 bases, with 17 bases lying between them. The CDR3 spells CASSPSSQGITGELFF. The CDR3 DNA follows: TGTGCCAGCAGTCCGTCTTCCCAGGGGATCACCGGGGAGCTGTTTTTT.

This clonotype was observed at least ten times. The V and J genes are TRBV11-2 and TRBJ1-6, with 11 bases matching TRBD1. The CDR3 sequence is 15 residues long. Per the germline V gene, CDR1 is SGHAT and CDR2 is FQNNGV. Trimming took 5 bases from V and 11 from J; bases not matched to a gene: 8. The CDR3 nucleotides are TGTGCCAGCAGCGTTTCTGGGACAGGGGGGACACCCCTCCACTTT. Its translation is CASSVSGTGGTPLHF.

This clonotype occurred many times. The chain is built from TRBV12-3 or TRBV12-4 and TRBJ2-1; possibly TRBD1 for D (6 bases). Deletions cut 5 bases from V and 9 bases from J, with 23 bases between. The CDR3 loop spans 16 amino acids. The CDR3 nucleotides read TGTGCCAGCAGTGGGGGCAGGGCTACCGTGGCTCTTGAGCAGTTCTTC. It translates to CASSGGRATVALEQFF.

Points on this clonotype: This sequence may be a read error, since a much larger clone differs from it by one base. This chain uses TRBV9 with TRBJ2-5, with 8 bases fitting TRBD2. This CDR3 contains 17 residues. V lost 4 bases and J lost 3; bases outside the gene matches: 14. CDR1 and CDR2 (germline): SGDLS, YYNGEE. CDR3 amino acids: CASSLNPGGAVEETQYF. CDR3 nucleotides: TGTGCCAGCAGCCTAAACCCGGGGGGGGCGGTTGAAGAGACCCAGTACTTC.

The V and J genes are TRBV10-2 and TRBJ1-1; 8 bases align to TRBD1. The CDR3 runs to 14 residues. Germline V gives CDR1 WSHSY, CDR2 SAAADI. The ends lost 8 bases at V and 8 bases at J; junction bases unmatched: 13. DNA of the CDR3: TGCGCCAGCCGGGACAGGAGGGTGGAAGCAGAAGCTTTCTTT. As protein: CASRDRRVEAEAFF.

The sample holds many counts of this clonotype. This chain connects TRBV6-5 to TRBJ1-2, with D possibly being TRBD1 (5 bases). V lost 8 bases and J lost 4, with 20 bases in between. Per the germline V gene, CDR1 is MNHEY and CDR2 is SVGAGI. This CDR3 has 15 residues. CDR3 in DNA: TGTGCCAGCGGCGAGGGACGGGCCGTAAGCTATGGCTACACCTTC. Its translation is CASGEGRAVSYGYTF.

The table lists this clonotype with many counts. The J gene is TRBJ2-5, the V gene TRBV6-1; D may correspond to TRBD1 or TRBD2 (5 bases each). From germline, CDR1 is MNHNS and CDR2 SASEGT. Trimming shortened V by 2 bases and J by 2 bases, and 21 bases separated the two germline ends. The CDR3 is 18 residues long. The CDR3 nucleotides are TGTGCCAGCAGTGAAAACCTCAGTAGGCCCGGGGCTCAAGAGACCCAGTACTTC. This gives the protein CASSENLSRPGAQETQYF.

The chain couples TRBV12-3 or TRBV12-4 to TRBJ2-2; 10 bases fit TRBD2. Trimming cost V 5 bases and J 7 bases; bases outside gene matches: 4. This CDR3 comprises 14 residues. CDR3 coding DNA: TGTGCCAGCAGTCCCGGACTAGCGGACGGGGAGCTGTTTTTT. It codes for CASSPGLADGELFF.

There are many counts of this clonotype. The chain joins TRBV12-5 to TRBJ1-1, with D perhaps matching TRBD1 (5 bases). V lost 5 bases and J lost 7, with 17 bases in between. The V gene's germline CDR1 is LGHNT and CDR2 FRNRAP. This CDR3 is 14 amino acids long. CDR3: CASGARQLEHEAFF. The CDR3 DNA follows: TGTGCTAGTGGTGCCCGACAGCTGGAACATGAAGCTTTCTTT. The entire variable domain, with the rest obtained from reference TRBV12-5 and TRBJ1-1, is as follows: DARVTQTPRHKVTEMGQEVTMRCQPILGHNTVFWYRQTMMQGLELLAYFRNRAPLDDSGMPKDRFSAEMPDATLATLKIQPSEPRDSAVYFCASGARQLEHEAFFGQGTRLTVV.

This clonotype showed up many times. This chain joins TRBV12-3 or TRBV12-4 and TRBJ1-1; a weak D match, TRBD1 (6 bases). V was shortened by 3 bases and J by 0 bases, with 11 bases between the two germline ends. CDR3 length: 15 amino acids. The CDR3 nucleotides read TGTGCCAGCAGTTTTCGGGGGGCCATGAACACTGAAGCTTTCTTT. It specifies CASSFRGAMNTEAFF.

This clonotype was seen repeatedly, ten times or more. This sequence joins TRBV24-1 and TRBJ1-5; D is possibly TRBD1 (5 bases). The CDR3 covers 14 residues. The germline gives CDR1 KGHDR, CDR2 SFDVKD. V was pared by 7 bases and J by 5 bases, with 14 bases between. The CDR3 loop is CATRGTGWDQPQHF. The DNA for the CDR3 is TGTGCCACCAGAGGGACCGGGTGGGATCAGCCCCAGCATTTT.

This clonotype showed up many times. The chain has TRBV27 and TRBJ1-2; possible D gene TRBD1, 6 bases. Germline V gene lookup returns CDR1 MNHEY and CDR2 SMNVEV (reference sequence). The CDR3 is made up of 17 amino acids. Trimming removed 1 base from V and 4 bases from J, with 19 bases in between. This CDR3 reads CASSLYPSAAGVYGYTF. CDR3 nucleotide sequence: TGTGCCAGCAGTTTATATCCCTCCGCTGCAGGGGTCTATGGCTACACCTTC.

This clonotype appeared many times. The J gene is TRBJ2-7, the V gene TRBV6-1, with a weak D call TRBD2 (5 bases). Germline assignment: CDR1 MNHNS and CDR2 SASEGT. This CDR3 is built from 12 residues. V was pared by 8 bases and J by 0 bases, with 8 bases between. CDR3 nucleotide sequence: TGTGCCAGCGCGAGGGTCTCCTACGAGCAGTACTTC. This translates into CASARVSYEQYF.

This clonotype has at least ten counts. The rearrangement uses TRBV11-1 and TRBJ2-7; tentative D call: TRBD1 (5 bases). The CDR3 runs 14 residues. Germline V lookup: CDR1 SGHAT, CDR2 FQDESV (reference sequence). Trimming cost V 1 base and J 7 bases, with 14 bases left between them. CDR3 nucleotides: TGTGCCAGCAGCTTAGATACAGGTTATCGGGAGCAGTACTTC. It encodes CASSLDTGYREQYF.

V is TRBV20-1 and J is TRBJ2-5; possibly TRBD1 for D (6 bases). CDR3 length: 15 residues. V lost 3 bases to trimming and J lost 1 base, with 15 bases between them. Germline V gene lookup returns CDR1 DFQATT and CDR2 SNEGSKA (reference sequence). Here the CDR3 reads CSASHLTGPQETQYF. CDR3 DNA: TGCAGTGCTAGTCACCTTACAGGGCCCCAAGAGACCCAGTACTTC.